These 14 T cell receptor beta chains came from one sample sequenced in a study of multiple sclerosis patients with progressive multifocal leukoencephalopathy. Time point described: time of PML onset. TCRdb's copy holds only in-frame clones and misses some; the assay was immunoSEQ multiplex PCR. This table has about 30,000 clones, about 88% appearing once. Material: PBMCs, obtained from a patient treated with natalizumab. The receptors originated from a human donor with progressive multifocal leukoencephalopathy.

V usage is TRBV6-1 and J usage is TRBJ1-2; no clear D. CDR3 length equals 13 residues. V was shortened by 1 base and J by 9 bases, with 12 bases between the two germline ends. Germline CDR1 and CDR2: MNHNS and SASEGT. As DNA, the CDR3 is TGTGCCAGCAGTGAAGGGTCCTTTGGCCGCTACACCTTC. Translation gives CASSEGSFGRYTF.

This chain uses TRBV18 with TRBJ1-3, with 8 bases that match TRBD1. This CDR3 is built from 16 residues. CDR1 is KGHSH, CDR2 LQKENI, per germline. The J segment lost 4 bases and the V segment lost 3 bases, leaving 8 bases of the junction unmatched. CDR3 in amino acids: CASSPSAGGLGNTIYF. For the CDR3, the DNA is TGTGCCAGCTCACCGTCGGCAGGGGGCTTGGGAAACACCATATATTTT.

The CDR3 reads CASSLTKGGRETQYF. DNA for the CDR3: TGTGCCAGCAGCTTAACGAAGGGGGGGAGAGAGACCCAGTACTTC. J is TRBJ2-5 and V is TRBV7-3; D perhaps matches TRBD2 (7 bases). The germline V gene encodes CDR1 SGHTA and CDR2 FQGTGA. V was clipped by 0 bases and J by 4 bases, with 12 bases between them. The CDR3 covers 15 residues.

Only one count was recorded for this clone. The J gene is TRBJ2-2, the V gene TRBV5-4; D could derive from TRBD1 or TRBD2 (5 bases each). Between the trimmed V and J ends, which lost 4 bases and 5 bases, there was a span of 15 bases. CDR3 size: 15 residues. CDR1 SGHNT and CDR2 YYREEE come from the germline V gene (reference sequence). CDR3 amino acids: CASSREVGETGELFF. In nucleotides, the CDR3 is TGTGCCAGCAGCCGAGAGGTGGGGGAAACCGGGGAGCTGTTTTTT.

CDR3 coding DNA: TGTGCCAGCAGCGACAGGGGGCAGGGAGGCTACACCTTC. This gives the protein CASSDRGQGGYTF. V usage is TRBV28 and J usage is TRBJ1-2, with 10 bases fitting TRBD1. CDR1 is MDHEN and CDR2 is SYDVKM in the germline V gene. The CDR3 has 13 amino acids. J lost 8 bases, V lost 6 bases, and 6 bases had no gene match.

This chain uses TRBV7-2 with TRBJ1-2; D possibly corresponds to TRBD1 (6 bases). Germline-derived CDR1 and CDR2 are SGHTA and FQGNSA. Trimming took 1 base from V and 8 from J, leaving 11 bases between them. The CDR3 sequence is 13 residues long. The CDR3 spells CASSLDREAGYTF. CDR3 DNA sequence: TGTGCCAGCAGCTTAGACAGGGAGGCAGGCTACACCTTC.

The gene calls are TRBV29-1 and TRBJ2-1; 10 bases map to TRBD2. Germline V CDR1 and CDR2: SQVTM, ANQGSEA. CDR3 length: 16 amino acids. The V segment lost 0 bases and the J segment 6 bases; nucleotides outside the gene matches: 8. CDR3 bases: TGCAGCGTTGAAGAACAAACTAGCGGGATGGGCAATGAGCAGTTCTTC. It specifies CSVEEQTSGMGNEQFF.

The chain joins TRBV7-9 to TRBJ2-2; D call uncertain. Germline assignment: CDR1 SEHNR and CDR2 FQNEAQ (reference sequence). This CDR3 contains 14 residues. V lost 4 bases to trimming and J lost 5 bases, with 11 bases between them. CDR3 in DNA: TGTGCCAGCAGCTCACCGATCGGGACCGGGGAGCTGTTTTTT. As protein: CASSSPIGTGELFF.

A single count supports this clone. The V and J genes are TRBV5-1 and TRBJ1-1; D gene unclear. Germline V gene sequence: CDR1 SGHRS, CDR2 YFSETQ. The CDR3 runs 12 residues. The V and J ends lost 4 bases and 9 bases respectively, with 13 bases between them. The CDR3 bases are TGCGCCAGCAGCGGGGAAGTCAGCAAAGCTTTCTTT. The encoded protein is CASSGEVSKAFF.

Points on this clone: A junction end diverges from the germline sequence, so it may reflect a read error. The chain recombines TRBV4-1 with TRBJ1-5; D gene ambiguous. Germline V CDR1 and CDR2: MGHRA, YSYEKL. The CDR3 sequence is 17 residues long. The CDR3 DNA reads TGCGCCAGCACCCAAGATTGGGGAGGGATCTTCAATCAGCCCCAGCATTTT. Translated: CASTQDWGGIFNQPQHF.

This chain uses TRBV10-3 with TRBJ2-2; possible D gene TRBD2, 5 bases. Germline loops: CDR1 ENHRY, CDR2 SYGVKD. The CDR3 runs 15 residues. Trimming cost V 2 bases and J 5 bases, with 12 bases left between them. CDR3 nucleotides: TGTGCCATCAGTGAGCCCCGGACTTTTACCGGGGAGCTGTTTTTT. Translation gives CAISEPRTFTGELFF.

The chain has TRBV7-9 and TRBJ2-1; TRBD2 agrees at 8 bases. The V gene end was trimmed by 5 bases and the J gene end by 0 bases; junction bases not matched to a gene: 15. Germline lookup yields CDR1 SEHNR and CDR2 FQNEAQ (reference sequence). CDR3 length: 19 amino acids. The CDR3 region has the DNA TGTGCCAGCAGCCTAAACCCCCCTAGCGGGCTAAGCTCCTACAATGAGCAGTTCTTC. Translated: CASSLNPPSGLSSYNEQFF.

J is TRBJ2-1 and V is TRBV19; TRBD2 matches at 7 bases. V was clipped by 0 bases and J by 3 bases; unmatched bases: 8. This CDR3 has 17 amino acids. The V gene's germline CDR1 is LNHDA and CDR2 SQIVND (reference sequence). CDR3 region: CASSIDYASGNYNEQFF. The CDR3 nucleotides are TGTGCCAGTAGTATAGATTATGCTAGCGGAAACTACAATGAGCAGTTCTTC.

This clone was picked up one time. This sequence joins TRBV7-9 and TRBJ2-7, with 7 bases lining up with TRBD1. This CDR3 comprises 15 residues. V shed 4 bases and J 2 bases; nucleotides not matched to a gene: 8. Germline V gives CDR1 SEHNR, CDR2 FQNEAQ (reference sequence). The CDR3 coding sequence is TGTGCCAGCAGCTCTGTAGGGACAGAAGCCTACGAGCAGTACTTC. Its translation: CASSSVGTEAYEQYF.